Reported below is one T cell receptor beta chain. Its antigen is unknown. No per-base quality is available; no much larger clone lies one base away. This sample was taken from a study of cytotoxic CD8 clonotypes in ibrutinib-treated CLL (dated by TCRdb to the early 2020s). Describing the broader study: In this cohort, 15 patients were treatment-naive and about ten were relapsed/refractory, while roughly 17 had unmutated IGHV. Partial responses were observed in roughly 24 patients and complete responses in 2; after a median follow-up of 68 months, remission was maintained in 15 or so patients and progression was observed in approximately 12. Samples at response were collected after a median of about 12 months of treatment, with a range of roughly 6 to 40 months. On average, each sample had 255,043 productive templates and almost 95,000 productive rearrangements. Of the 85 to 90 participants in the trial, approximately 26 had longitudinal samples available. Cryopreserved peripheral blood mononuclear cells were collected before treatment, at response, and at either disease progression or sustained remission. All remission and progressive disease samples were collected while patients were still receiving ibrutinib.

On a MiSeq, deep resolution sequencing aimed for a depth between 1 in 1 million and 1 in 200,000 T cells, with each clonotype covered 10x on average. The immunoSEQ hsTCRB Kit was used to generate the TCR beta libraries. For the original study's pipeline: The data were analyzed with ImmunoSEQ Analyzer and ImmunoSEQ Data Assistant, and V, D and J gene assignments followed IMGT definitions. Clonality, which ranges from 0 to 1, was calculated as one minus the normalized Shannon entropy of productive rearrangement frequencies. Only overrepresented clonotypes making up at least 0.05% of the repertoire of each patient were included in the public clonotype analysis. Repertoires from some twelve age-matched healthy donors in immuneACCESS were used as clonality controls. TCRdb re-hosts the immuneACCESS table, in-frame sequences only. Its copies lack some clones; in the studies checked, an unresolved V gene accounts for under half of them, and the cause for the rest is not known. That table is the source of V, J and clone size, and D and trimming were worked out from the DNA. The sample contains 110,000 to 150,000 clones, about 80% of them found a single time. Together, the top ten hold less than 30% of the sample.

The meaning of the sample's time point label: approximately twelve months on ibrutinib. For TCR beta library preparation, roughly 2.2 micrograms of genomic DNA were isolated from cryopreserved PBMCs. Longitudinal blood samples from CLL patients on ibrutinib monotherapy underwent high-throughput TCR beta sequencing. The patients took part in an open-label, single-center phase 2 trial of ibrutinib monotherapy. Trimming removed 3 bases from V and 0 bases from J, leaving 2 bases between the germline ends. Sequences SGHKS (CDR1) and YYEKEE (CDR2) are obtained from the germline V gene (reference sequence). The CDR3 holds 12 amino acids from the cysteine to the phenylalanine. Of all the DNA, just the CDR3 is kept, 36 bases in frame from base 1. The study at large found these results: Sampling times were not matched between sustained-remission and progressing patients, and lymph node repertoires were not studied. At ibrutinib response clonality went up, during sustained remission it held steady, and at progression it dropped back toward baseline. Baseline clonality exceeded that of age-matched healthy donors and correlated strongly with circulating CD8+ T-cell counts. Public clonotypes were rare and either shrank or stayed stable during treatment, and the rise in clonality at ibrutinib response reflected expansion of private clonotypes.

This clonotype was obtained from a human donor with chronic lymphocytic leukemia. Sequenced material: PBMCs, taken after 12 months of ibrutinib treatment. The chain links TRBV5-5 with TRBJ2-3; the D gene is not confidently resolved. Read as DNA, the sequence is TGTGCCAGCAGCTCCAGCACAGATACGCAGTATTTT. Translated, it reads CASSSSTDTQYF.